This passage covers 28 T cell receptor beta chains from one sample sequenced in a study of T cell changes during pregnancy in multiple sclerosis. The protocol was immunoSEQ multiplex PCR, while the TCRdb copy is restricted to in-frame clones and leaves out a portion. This sample yields about 98,000 clones, of which approximately 90% are seen a single time; around 2.1% belongs to the top ten. The sample consisted of peripheral blood, taken after pregnancy. Every receptor here comes from a female donor in good health, enrolled as a control in a pregnancy study.

The chain uses TRBV4-2 and TRBJ2-1; 10 bases fit TRBD1. Unmatched junction bases numbered 12, after V lost 4 bases and J lost 9 bases. CDR1 LGHNA and CDR2 YNFKEQ come from the germline V gene. CDR3 length: 16 residues. CDR3 loop: CASSPGGDRGVSEQFF. In nucleotides, the CDR3 is TGTGCCAGCAGCCCCGGAGGGGACAGGGGTGTTAGTGAGCAGTTCTTC.

This clone was detected a few times. At one end the junction does not follow the germline gene, possibly because of a read error. V usage is TRBV18 and J usage is TRBJ1-5, with D maybe TRBD1 (6 bases). Per the germline V gene, CDR1 is KGHSH and CDR2 is LQKENI. This CDR3 is built from 13 residues. This CDR3 reads CAGSTGNNQPQHF. The CDR3, as DNA: TGTGCCGGCTCAACAGGGAATAATCAGCCCCAGCATTTT.

This chain connects TRBV18 to TRBJ2-1; D gene unclear. The CDR3 sequence is 14 residues long. CDR1 and CDR2 from the germline V gene are KGHSH and LQKENI. V lost 0 bases and J 7 bases, leaving 10 bases between the germline ends. CDR3 bases: TGTGCCAGCTCACCACCTGCGAGTCGGAATGAGCAGTTCTTC. It codes for CASSPPASRNEQFF.

The chain joins TRBV5-1 to TRBJ2-7; D is possibly TRBD1 (6 bases). Germline CDR1 reads SGHRS; CDR2 reads YFSETQ. The V and J ends lost 1 base and 4 bases respectively, with 12 bases between them. The length of the CDR3 is 14 residues. Written as DNA, the CDR3 is TGCGCCAGCAGCTTGTATTCAGGGGCTTACGAGCAGTACTTC. It yields the protein CASSLYSGAYEQYF. The variable domain in full, with the rest retrieved from reference TRBV5-1 and TRBJ2-7, is KAGVTQTPRYLIKTRGQQVTLSCSPISGHRSVSWYQQTPGQGLQFLFEYFSETQRNKGNFPGRFSGRQFSNSRSEMNVSTLELGDSALYLCASSLYSGAYEQYFGPGTRLTVT.

The chain carries TRBV5-1 and TRBJ2-1; 8 nucleotides line up with TRBD2. The germline CDR1 and CDR2 sequences are SGHRS and YFSETQ. The CDR3 contains 13 residues. V lost 4 bases, J lost 6 bases, and 3 bases stayed unmatched. The CDR3 nucleotides read TGCGCCAGCAGCGTGGGACTAGTCAATGAGCAGTTCTTC. Translation gives CASSVGLVNEQFF.

Here the CDR3 DNA reads TGTGCCACCAGCAGAGAGGAAACTGCAGGGGGCAGTTACGAGCAGTACTTC. Amino acid sequence: CATSREETAGGSYEQYF. The gene calls are TRBV15 and TRBJ2-7; 8 nucleotides line up with TRBD1. The CDR3 is 17 residues long. Germline V gene lookup returns CDR1 LNHNV and CDR2 YYDKDF (reference sequence). Losses at the gene ends were 0 bases for V and 4 bases for J; bases not matched to a gene: 11.

The chain is built from TRBV2 and TRBJ1-2; D is undetermined. The CDR3 covers 14 residues. The germline gives CDR1 SNHLY, CDR2 FYNNEI. V lost 6 bases and J 6 bases, leaving 17 bases between the germline ends. As DNA, the CDR3 is TGTGCCAGCAGAGATACAGTCCTCGGGAATGGCTACACCTTC. The encoded protein is CASRDTVLGNGYTF.

The J gene is TRBJ2-3, the V gene TRBV5-1; 7 bases fit TRBD1. Germline loops: CDR1 SGHRS, CDR2 YFSETQ. This CDR3 is 16 amino acids long. The J segment lost 3 bases and the V segment lost 4 bases, leaving 11 bases of the junction unmatched. CDR3 in amino acids: CASSPVGTDSTDTQYF. CDR3 nucleotides: TGCGCCAGCAGCCCGGTGGGGACAGACTCTACAGATACGCAGTATTTT.

The chain recombines TRBV19 with TRBJ2-7; TRBD2 aligns across 11 bases. The germline gives CDR1 LNHDA, CDR2 SQIVND (reference sequence). The CDR3 has 15 amino acids. V shed 5 bases, J shed 4 bases, and the junction held 7 bases outside the gene matches. This chain's CDR3 is CASSGTSGGAYEQYF. As DNA, the CDR3 is TGTGCCAGTAGTGGAACTAGCGGGGGCGCGTACGAGCAGTACTTC.

The CDR3 bases are TGTGCCAGCAGTGAACCGGGGAGGGGTTCACCCCTCCACTTT. As protein: CASSEPGRGSPLHF. This rearrangement joins TRBV6-5 to TRBJ1-6, with D tentatively TRBD1 (5 bases). From germline, CDR1 is MNHEY and CDR2 SVGAGI. Trimming left V 5 bases short and J 9 bases short, with 14 bases between. The CDR3 has 14 residues.

The rearrangement links TRBV5-1 to TRBJ1-4; TRBD1 is a possible D gene (5 bases). V lost 0 bases and J lost 4, with 13 bases in between. CDR3 length: 16 amino acids. Germline CDR1 reads SGHRS; CDR2 reads YFSETQ. The CDR3 protein is CASSLDTQGGNEKLFF. In DNA, the CDR3 is TGCGCCAGCAGCTTGGACACCCAGGGTGGTAATGAAAAACTGTTTTTT.

The chain recombines TRBV5-8 with TRBJ2-5; TRBD1 aligns across 12 bases. The CDR3 spans 15 residues. CDR1 and CDR2 from the germline V gene are SGHTS and YDEGEE. V lost 6 bases to trimming and J lost 4 bases; unmatched junction nucleotides: 7. The CDR3 spells CASKLGTGGAETQYF. The DNA of the CDR3 is TGTGCCAGCAAACTAGGGACAGGGGGCGCAGAGACCCAGTACTTC.

This clone was found once. Written as DNA, the CDR3 is TGTGCCAGCAGCTTGGGAGAGGGCCTGAGCACTGAAGCTTTCTTT. Its translation is CASSLGEGLSTEAFF. The chain is built from TRBV7-9 and TRBJ1-1, with no clear D. The CDR3 spans 15 residues. V lost 3 bases, J lost 4 bases, and 15 bases lay in between. In germline, CDR1 is SEHNR, CDR2 FQNEAQ (reference sequence).

This clone came up once. The chain's CDR3 is CASTMWTGSGNTIYF. The CDR3 region has the DNA TGTGCCAGTACCATGTGGACAGGCTCTGGAAACACCATATATTTT. The chain employs TRBV19 and TRBJ1-3; 7 bases map to TRBD1. The junction had 6 bases not matched to a gene; V was cut back by 7 bases and J by 0 bases. CDR3 size: 15 residues. Germline CDR1 LNHDA, CDR2 SQIVND (reference sequence).

The genes are TRBV15 and TRBJ2-7, with 8 bases matching TRBD1. Germline V gene lookup returns CDR1 LNHNV and CDR2 YYDKDF (reference sequence). The CDR3 spans 17 residues. Trimming removed 0 bases from V and 3 bases from J; junction bases left unmatched: 10. The CDR3 DNA is TGTGCCACCAGCAGAGATGAGACAGGGGCCTTCCTCTACGAGCAGTACTTC. Residues: CATSRDETGAFLYEQYF.

The chain couples TRBV29-1 to TRBJ1-1; no clear D gene. The V and J ends lost 3 bases and 1 base respectively, with 6 bases between them. The CDR3 contains 12 residues. Germline CDR1 and CDR2: SQVTM and ANQGSEA. The CDR3 loop reads CSVDFRNTEAFF. The CDR3 nucleotides read TGCAGCGTTGATTTCAGGAACACTGAAGCTTTCTTT.

V and J are TRBV30 and TRBJ1-3, with D hard to call. V was pared by 1 base and J by 1 base, with 5 bases between. The germline V gene encodes CDR1 GTSNPN and CDR2 SVGIG (reference sequence). This CDR3 spans 13 amino acids. CDR3 in DNA: TGTGCCTGGAGTGGGGCATCTGGAAACACCATATATTTT. The encoded protein is CAWSGASGNTIYF.

The J gene is TRBJ2-7, the V gene TRBV9; TRBD1 aligns across 9 bases. The CDR3 is 16 residues long. From germline, CDR1 is SGDLS and CDR2 YYNGEE. The junction had 13 bases not matched to a gene; V was cut back by 2 bases and J by 7 bases. The CDR3 protein is CASSVPPGTGREEQYF. CDR3 DNA: TGTGCCAGCAGCGTCCCTCCCGGGACAGGGAGAGAGGAGCAGTACTTC.

The chain carries TRBV13 and TRBJ2-4; 12 bases fit TRBD2. V was clipped by 4 bases and J by 2 bases; unmatched bases: 12. The CDR3 runs to 19 residues. Germline CDR1 reads PRHDT; CDR2 reads FYEKMQ (reference sequence). The CDR3 coding sequence is TGTGCCAGCAGCTGGACTAGCGGGGATCCGCATAACACCAAAAACATTCAGTACTTC. Protein sequence: CASSWTSGDPHNTKNIQYF.

V is TRBV6-1 and J is TRBJ2-1; maybe TRBD1 (5 bases). Germline V gives CDR1 MNHNS, CDR2 SASEGT. The CDR3 has 15 residues. V was shortened by 5 bases and J by 1 base, with 12 bases between the two germline ends. The CDR3 here is CASSSTERSYNEQFF. The CDR3 nucleotides read TGTGCCAGCAGTTCGACAGAGAGATCCTACAATGAGCAGTTCTTC.

About this clone itself: The junction shows a germline mismatch at one end, possibly a read error. This chain links TRBV28 with TRBJ1-6; 8 positions agree with TRBD1. The CDR3 runs to 17 residues. Germline V gene data show CDR1 as MDHEN and CDR2 as SYDVKM. The CDR3 sequence is CASSPLDFDRGHSPLHF. The CDR3 DNA reads TGTGCCAGCAGTCCCCTTGACTTTGACAGGGGACATTCCCCCCTCCACTTT.

The J gene is TRBJ1-3, the V gene TRBV7-9, with unresolved D. Germline V lookup: CDR1 SEHNR, CDR2 FQNEAQ (reference sequence). This CDR3 is 15 amino acids long. V was trimmed by 0 bases and J by 4 bases, leaving 10 bases between them. CDR3 loop: CASSLAGLVGNTIYF. The CDR3 bases are TGTGCCAGCAGCTTAGCGGGCCTCGTGGGAAACACCATATATTTT.

This chain uses TRBV19 with TRBJ1-1; 7 nucleotides agree with TRBD1. V lost 6 bases to trimming and J lost 1 base; unmatched junction nucleotides: 8. CDR3 length: 15 residues. In germline, CDR1 is LNHDA, CDR2 SQIVND (reference sequence). CDR3 protein: CASRPATGWNTEAFF. The CDR3 nucleotides read TGTGCCAGTAGACCTGCGACAGGGTGGAACACTGAAGCTTTCTTT.

The V gene is TRBV5-6, the J gene TRBJ2-2; 11 nucleotides agree with TRBD2. The V segment lost 4 bases and the J segment 4 bases; nucleotides outside the gene matches: 15. The CDR3 covers 19 residues. CDR1 SGHDT and CDR2 YYEEEE come from the germline V gene. The CDR3 protein is CASSPSGSGRARITGELFF. As DNA, the CDR3 is TGTGCCAGCAGCCCTTCGGGTAGCGGGAGGGCCCGGATCACCGGGGAGCTGTTTTTT.

In DNA, the CDR3 is TGTGCCAGTAGTCCCACTCCGGTGGGACAGGTGGGCGAGCAGTACTTC. Protein: CASSPTPVGQVGEQYF. The chain employs TRBV19 and TRBJ2-7; 8 bases fit TRBD1. The CDR3 has 16 amino acids. CDR1 LNHDA and CDR2 SQIVND come from the germline V gene (reference sequence). V lost 5 bases to trimming and J lost 6 bases; unmatched junction nucleotides: 15.

This chain joins TRBV6-6 and TRBJ1-6; a possible D gene is TRBD1 (6 bases). Germline V gene lookup returns CDR1 MNHNY and CDR2 SVGAGI (reference sequence). Deletions cut 7 bases from V and 7 bases from J, with 17 bases between. CDR3 size: 15 residues. The CDR3 spells CASTPPGGANSPLHF. The CDR3, as DNA: TGTGCCAGCACCCCCCCGGGGGGGGCGAATTCACCCCTCCACTTT.

The rearrangement uses TRBV5-1 and TRBJ1-2; 7 bases map to TRBD1. Trimming removed 7 bases from V and 2 bases from J; junction bases left unmatched: 5. CDR3 length: 13 amino acids. Germline V gene data show CDR1 as SGHRS and CDR2 as YFSETQ. CDR3 in amino acids: CASGKTGNYGYTF. The CDR3 region has the DNA TGCGCCAGCGGAAAGACAGGGAACTATGGCTACACCTTC.

This clone occurred a few times. The chain combines TRBV13 with TRBJ2-2; the D gene is possibly TRBD2 (6 bases). V was trimmed by 7 bases and J by 3 bases, leaving 15 bases between them. CDR1 and CDR2 from the germline V gene are PRHDT and FYEKMQ (reference sequence). The CDR3 extends over 15 amino acids. The CDR3 loop reads CASTITSNHTGELFF. The CDR3 nucleotides are TGTGCCAGCACCATAACTAGCAACCACACCGGGGAGCTGTTTTTT.